This T cell receptor beta chain was profiled in a study of blood T cell repertoires in COVID-19. At the level of the study: The United States, Italy and Spain provided the acute and convalescent COVID-19 samples. T cells, B-cell-depleted T cells, or PBMCs supplied cDNA or gDNA.

CDR1 is SNHLY and CDR2 is FYNNEI in the germline V gene. This CDR3 contains 15 residues. With V trimmed by 4 bases and J by 1 base, 4 bases remained unmatched. As processed by the authors: The assay estimated nucleated cells by amplifying reference gene primers. The repertoire was sequenced with immunoSEQ multiplex PCR; TCRdb's copy has only in-frame clones and lacks some. V and J calls and clone size follow that table, whereas D and trimming were derived from the DNA. Found here are 70,000 or so clones, less than 90% of them singletons; the top ten hold 2.5% to 3%. Sequencing used peripheral blood. The J gene is TRBJ1-1, the V gene TRBV2, with 9 bases fitting TRBD1. This clonotype originated in a man older than 75 with acute or convalescent COVID-19. Written as DNA, the CDR3 is TGTGCCAGCAGTGCTCAGGGACAGGGGAACACTGAAGCTTTCTTT. Amino acids: CASSAQGQGNTEAFF.